This TCR beta chain emerged from a study of T cell responses to AZD1222 COVID-19 vaccine. Germline lookup yields CDR1 SEHNR and CDR2 FQNEAQ (reference sequence). The CDR3 totals 13 residues. The junction had 5 bases not matched to a gene; V was cut back by 5 bases and J by 5 bases. A note on this clone: What it binds is not known.

General study results and limits: Nearly half of unique spike-specific TCRs reportedly avoided B.1.351 and B.1.1.7 mutated regions. The donor cohort was predominantly white British with a female majority, and clonal diversity may have been underestimated.

Generated by immunoSEQ multiplex PCR, the TCRdb table keeps only in-frame clones and is missing some. Among roughly 97,000 clones listed, 86% were seen once. This clonotype was sampled from an adult who received the MenACWY meningococcal vaccine as a control. The chain links TRBV7-9 to TRBJ2-5, with 7 bases identical to TRBD2. The specimen was peripheral blood, collected 28 days after the second dose of the MenACWY control vaccine. Here the CDR3 reads CASSPMGGETQYF. In nucleotides, the CDR3 is TGTGCCAGCAGCCCGATGGGGGGGGAGACCCAGTACTTC.